This T cell receptor (beta chain) was obtained from a study of cytomegalovirus exposure and HLA in healthy donors. The germline CDR1 and CDR2 sequences are MNHEY and SVGAGI. This CDR3 has 16 amino acids. V was cut by 0 bases and J by 3 bases, with 11 bases left in between. Generated by immunoSEQ multiplex PCR, the TCRdb table keeps only in-frame clones and is missing some. Among fewer than 95,000 clones listed, around 94% were seen once. This receptor was identified in a woman aged 18-29 years in good health and CMV-seronegative. The chain joins TRBV6-5 to TRBJ2-2, with D unresolved. What was sequenced was PBMCs. The CDR3 loop is CASSYSMQQHTGELFF. CDR3 bases: TGTGCCAGCAGTTACTCGATGCAACAGCACACCGGGGAGCTGTTTTTT.